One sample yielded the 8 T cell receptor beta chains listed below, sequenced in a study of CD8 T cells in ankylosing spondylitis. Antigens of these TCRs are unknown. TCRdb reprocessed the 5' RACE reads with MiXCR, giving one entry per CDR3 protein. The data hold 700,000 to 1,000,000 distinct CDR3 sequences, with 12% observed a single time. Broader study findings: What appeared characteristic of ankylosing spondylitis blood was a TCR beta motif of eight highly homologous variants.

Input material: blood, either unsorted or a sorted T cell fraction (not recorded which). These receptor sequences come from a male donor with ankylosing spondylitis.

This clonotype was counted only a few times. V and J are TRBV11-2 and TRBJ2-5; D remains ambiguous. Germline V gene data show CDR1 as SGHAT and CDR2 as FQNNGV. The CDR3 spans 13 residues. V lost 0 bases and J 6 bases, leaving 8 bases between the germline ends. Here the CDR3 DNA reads TGTGCCAGCAGCTTAGATCGGGCGAAGACCCAGTACTTC. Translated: CASSLDRAKTQYF.

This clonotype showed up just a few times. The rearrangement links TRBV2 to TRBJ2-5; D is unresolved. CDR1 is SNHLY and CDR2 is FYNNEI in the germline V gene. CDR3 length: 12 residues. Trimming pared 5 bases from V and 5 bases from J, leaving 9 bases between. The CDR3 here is CASSPRTETQYF. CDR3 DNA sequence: TGTGCCAGCAGTCCCAGAACGGAGACCCAGTACTTC.

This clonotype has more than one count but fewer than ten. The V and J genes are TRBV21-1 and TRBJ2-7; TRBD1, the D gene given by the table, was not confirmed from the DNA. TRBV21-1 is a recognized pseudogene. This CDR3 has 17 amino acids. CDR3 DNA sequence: TGTGCCAGCAGCAACACTCCCCCCGAGACAGGCTCCTACGAGCAGTACTTC. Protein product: CASSNTPPETGSYEQYF.

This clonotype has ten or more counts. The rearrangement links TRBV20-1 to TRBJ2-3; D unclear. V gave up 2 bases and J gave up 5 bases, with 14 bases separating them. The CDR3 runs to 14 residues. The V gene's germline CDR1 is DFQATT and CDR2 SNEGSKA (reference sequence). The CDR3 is CSARPLLRLDTQYF. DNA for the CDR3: TGCAGTGCTAGACCCCTTCTACGGTTAGATACGCAGTATTTT.

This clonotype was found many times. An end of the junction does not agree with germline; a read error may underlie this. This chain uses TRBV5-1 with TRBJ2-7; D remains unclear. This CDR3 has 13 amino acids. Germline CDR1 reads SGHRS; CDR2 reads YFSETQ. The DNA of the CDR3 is TGTGCCAGCAGCTTGCAGAGCTCCTACGAGCAGTACTTC. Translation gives CASSLQSSYEQYF.

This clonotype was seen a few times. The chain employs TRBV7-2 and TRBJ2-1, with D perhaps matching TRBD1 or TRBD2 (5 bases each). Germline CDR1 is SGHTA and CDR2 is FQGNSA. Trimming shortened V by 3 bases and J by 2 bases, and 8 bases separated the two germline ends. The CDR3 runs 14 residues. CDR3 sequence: CASSFSGPYNEQFF. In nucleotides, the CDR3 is TGTGCCAGCAGCTTTTCGGGGCCCTACAATGAGCAGTTCTTC.

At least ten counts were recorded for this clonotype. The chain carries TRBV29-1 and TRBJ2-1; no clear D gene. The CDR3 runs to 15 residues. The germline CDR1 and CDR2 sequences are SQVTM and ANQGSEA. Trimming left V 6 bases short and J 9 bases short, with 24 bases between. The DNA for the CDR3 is TGCAGCGTGGAAAGAAGGACGGCCGGATACGGTGAGCAGTTCTTC. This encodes CSVERRTAGYGEQFF.

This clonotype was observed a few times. The CDR3 loop reads CASSLGREGGETQYF. The CDR3 DNA reads TGTGCCAGCAGCCTGGGGAGGGAGGGTGGTGAGACCCAGTACTTC. V and J are TRBV4-2 and TRBJ2-5; 7 bases are shared with TRBD2. With 4 bases clipped from V and 5 bases from J, the junction kept 10 bases outside the gene matches. Germline V gene sequence: CDR1 LGHNA, CDR2 YNFKEQ. This CDR3 has 15 residues.